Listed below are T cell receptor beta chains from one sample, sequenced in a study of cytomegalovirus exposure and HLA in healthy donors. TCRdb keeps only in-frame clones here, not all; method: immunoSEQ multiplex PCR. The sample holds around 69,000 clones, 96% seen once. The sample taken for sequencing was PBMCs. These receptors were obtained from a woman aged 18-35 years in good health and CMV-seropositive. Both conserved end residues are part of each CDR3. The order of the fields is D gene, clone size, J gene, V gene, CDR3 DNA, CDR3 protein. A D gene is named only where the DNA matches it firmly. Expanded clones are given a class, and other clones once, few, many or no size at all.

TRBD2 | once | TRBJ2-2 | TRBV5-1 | TGCGCCAGCAGCTTGTCAACTAGCGGGAGTACCGGGGAGCTGTTTTTT | CASSLSTSGSTGELFF
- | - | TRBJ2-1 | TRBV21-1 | TGTGCCAGCAGCCTTCGGGACAGGGGTGCCTACAATGAGCAGTTCTTC | CASSLRDRGAYNEQFF
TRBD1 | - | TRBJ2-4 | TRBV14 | TGTGCCAGCAGCCAAGGCGGGACAGGGAGAGACATTCAGTACTTC | CASSQGGTGRDIQYF
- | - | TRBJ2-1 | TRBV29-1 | TGCAGCGTTGATAGGGTAGCGGCCTACAATGAGCAGTTCTTC | CSVDRVAAYNEQFF
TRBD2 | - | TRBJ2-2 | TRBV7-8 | TGTGCCAGCAGCCTCCTTGGCGGGAGGGCGGCCGGGGAGCTGTTTTTT | CASSLLGGRAAGELFF
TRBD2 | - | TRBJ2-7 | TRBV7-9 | TGTGCCAGCGGTTCGGGAGGGTCCTACGAGCAGTACTTC | CASGSGGSYEQYF
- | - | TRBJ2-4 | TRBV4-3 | TGCGCCAGCAGCCAAGACACTTTACTAGCCAAAAACATTCAGTACTTC | CASSQDTLLAKNIQYF
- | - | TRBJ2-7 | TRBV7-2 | TGTGCCAGCAGCTTTCCCTTACCCCCAACGCCCAGGGGCCACGAGCAGTACTTC | CASSFPLPPTPRGHEQYF
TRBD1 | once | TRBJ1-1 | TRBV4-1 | TGCGCCAGCAGCCCTGACCCGGACAGGGTGGATACTGAAGCTTTCTTT | CASSPDPDRVDTEAFF
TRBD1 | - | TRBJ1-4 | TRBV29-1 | TGCAGCGTTGACAGGGGGCGCGGTGAAAAACTGTTTTTT | CSVDRGRGEKLFF
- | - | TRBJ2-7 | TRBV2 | TGTGCCAGCAGTGAACCGTTGGCGGGCGAGCAGTACTTC | CASSEPLAGEQYF
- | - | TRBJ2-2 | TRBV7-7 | TGTGCTAGCAGCTATAATAAGGTCACTAGCCTGAACACCGGGGAGCTGTTTTTT | CASSYNKVTSLNTGELFF
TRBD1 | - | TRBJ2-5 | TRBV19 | TGTGCCAGTAGTATCAGACAGGGGCCCCAAGAGACCCAGTACTTC | CASSIRQGPQETQYF
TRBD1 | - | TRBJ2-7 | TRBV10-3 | TGTGCCATCAGTGAGGACCCAGGGGGCGAGCAGTACTTC | CAISEDPGGEQYF
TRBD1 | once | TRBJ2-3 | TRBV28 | TGTGCCAGCAGTTTACTTGACAGGGAGTCTTCAGATACGCAGTATTTT | CASSLLDRESSDTQYF
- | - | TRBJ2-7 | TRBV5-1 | TGCGCCAGCAGCTTGGGGCAGATGCAGGGATATGGCGAGCAGTACTTC | CASSLGQMQGYGEQYF
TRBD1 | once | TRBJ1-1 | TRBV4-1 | TGCGCCAGCAGCCTACACGGACAGGGAAACACTGAAGCTTTCTTT | CASSLHGQGNTEAFF
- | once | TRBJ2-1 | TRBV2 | TGTGCCAGCAGTGAACGTTCAGGGCCCCCAACCTACAATGAGCAGTTCTTC | CASSERSGPPTYNEQFF
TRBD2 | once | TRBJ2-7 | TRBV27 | TGTGCCACCAACCGGGGGGGGCGTACCTACGAGCAGTACTTC | CATNRGGRTYEQYF
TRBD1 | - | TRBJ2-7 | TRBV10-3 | TGTGCCATCAGTGCGGACAGGGGGGGATACGAGCAGTACTTC | CAISADRGGYEQYF
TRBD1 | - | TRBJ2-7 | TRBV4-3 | TGCGCCAGCAGCCAAGGAGTACAGGGGAACTCCTACGAGCAGTACTTC | CASSQGVQGNSYEQYF
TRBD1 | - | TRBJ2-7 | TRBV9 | TGTGCCAGCAGCAAGACAGGGTTCCACGAGCAGTACTTC | CASSKTGFHEQYF
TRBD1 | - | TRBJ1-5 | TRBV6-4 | TGTGCCAGCAGTGAAGGGACAGGGCGCAATCAGCCCCAGCATTTT | CASSEGTGRNQPQHF
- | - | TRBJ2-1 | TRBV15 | TGTGCCACCAGCCTTGAACAGTACAATGAGCAGTTCTTC | CATSLEQYNEQFF
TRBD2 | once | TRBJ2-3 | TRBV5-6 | TGTGCCAGCAGCTCGGGGACTAGCTCCGCAGATACGCAGTATTTT | CASSSGTSSADTQYF
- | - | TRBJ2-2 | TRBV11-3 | TGTGCCAGCAGCTTAGTTTCAGGGATCGGGGAGCTGTTTTTT | CASSLVSGIGELFF
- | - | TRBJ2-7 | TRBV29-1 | TGCAGCGTCGTAGCGGCCAGCTCCTACGAGCAGTACTTC | CSVVAASSYEQYF
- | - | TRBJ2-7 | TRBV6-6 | TGTGCCGCAATGGGACACACCTACGAGCAGTACTTC | CAAMGHTYEQYF
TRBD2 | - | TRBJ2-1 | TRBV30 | TGTGCCCGGAGTGTAGAGCTAGCGGGGAATGAGCAGTTCTTC | CARSVELAGNEQFF
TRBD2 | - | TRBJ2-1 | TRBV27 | TGTGCCAGCAGTTTATTGTTAACTAGCGGGAAAGGAGGGCAGTTCTTC | CASSLLLTSGKGGQFF
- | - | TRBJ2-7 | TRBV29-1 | TGCAGCGTTGAAGGAGTCGCCTACGAGCAGTACTTC | CSVEGVAYEQYF
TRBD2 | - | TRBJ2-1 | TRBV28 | TGTGCCAGCAGTCCCTTTGGACTAGCGGGGGACAATGAGCAGTTCTTC | CASSPFGLAGDNEQFF
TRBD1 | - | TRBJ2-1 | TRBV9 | TGTGCCAGCAGCGAGGGACAGGGGTACAATGAGCAGTTCTTC | CASSEGQGYNEQFF
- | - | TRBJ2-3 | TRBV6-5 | TGTGCCAGCAACCTCAGGGGCTCGGATACGCAGTATTTT | CASNLRGSDTQYF
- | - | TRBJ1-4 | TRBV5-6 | TGTGCCAGCAGCTTTCCTACAGGAGATGAAAAACTGTTTTTT | CASSFPTGDEKLFF